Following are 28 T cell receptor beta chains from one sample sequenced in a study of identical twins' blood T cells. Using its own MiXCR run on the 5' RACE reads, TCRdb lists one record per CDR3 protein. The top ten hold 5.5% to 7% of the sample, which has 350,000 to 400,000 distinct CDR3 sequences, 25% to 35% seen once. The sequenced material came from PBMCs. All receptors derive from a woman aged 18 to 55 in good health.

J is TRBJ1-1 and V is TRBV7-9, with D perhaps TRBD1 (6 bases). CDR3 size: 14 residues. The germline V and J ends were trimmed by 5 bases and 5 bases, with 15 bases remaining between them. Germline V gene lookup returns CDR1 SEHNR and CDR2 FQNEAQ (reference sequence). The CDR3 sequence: CASSLSAQGTEAFF. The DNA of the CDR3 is TGTGCCAGCAGCCTATCCGCGCAGGGGACTGAAGCTTTCTTT.

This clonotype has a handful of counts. CDR3 sequence: CASSLTTGGYTNEKLFF. CDR3 bases: TGTGCCAGCAGCTTAACTACAGGGGGTTATACTAATGAAAAACTGTTTTTT. The chain uses TRBV7-9 and TRBJ1-4, with TRBD1 identical over 8 bases. CDR1 and CDR2 (germline): SEHNR, FQNEAQ (reference sequence). The CDR3 runs to 17 residues. The V and J ends lost 2 bases and 2 bases, in that order; junction bases with no gene match: 7.

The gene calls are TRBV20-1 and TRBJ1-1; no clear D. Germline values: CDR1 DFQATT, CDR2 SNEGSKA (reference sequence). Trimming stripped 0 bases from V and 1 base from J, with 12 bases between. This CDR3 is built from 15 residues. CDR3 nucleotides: TGCAGTGCTAGAGATGTACGGCGGCAGAACACTGAAGCTTTCTTT. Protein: CSARDVRRQNTEAFF.

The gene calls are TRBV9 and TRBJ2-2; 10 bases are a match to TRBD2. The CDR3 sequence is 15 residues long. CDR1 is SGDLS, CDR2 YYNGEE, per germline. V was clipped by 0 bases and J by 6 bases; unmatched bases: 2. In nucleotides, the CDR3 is TGTGCCAGCAGCGTAGCTAGCGGGAGACCCGGGGAGCTGTTTTTT. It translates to CASSVASGRPGELFF.

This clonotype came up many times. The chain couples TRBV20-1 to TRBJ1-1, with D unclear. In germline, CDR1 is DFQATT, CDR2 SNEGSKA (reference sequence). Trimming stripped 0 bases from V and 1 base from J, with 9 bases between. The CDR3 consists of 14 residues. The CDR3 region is CSARDRRGNTEAFF. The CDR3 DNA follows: TGCAGTGCTAGAGATCGCCGGGGGAACACTGAAGCTTTCTTT.

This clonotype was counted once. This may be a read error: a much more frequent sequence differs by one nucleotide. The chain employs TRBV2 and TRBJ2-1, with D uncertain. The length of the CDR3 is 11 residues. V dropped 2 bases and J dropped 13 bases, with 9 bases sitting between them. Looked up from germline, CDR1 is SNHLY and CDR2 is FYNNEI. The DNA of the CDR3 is TGTGCCAGCAGTGAATCAATTATACAGTTCTTC. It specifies CASSESIIQFF. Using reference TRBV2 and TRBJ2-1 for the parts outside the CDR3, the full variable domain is EPEVTQTPSHQVTQMGQEVILRCVPISNHLYFYWYRQILGQKVEFLVSFYNNEISEKSEIFDDQFSVERPDGSNFTLKIRSTKLEDSAMYFCASSESIIQFFGPGTRLTVL.

The chain's CDR3 is CASIPRDRFHYEQYF. Here the CDR3 DNA reads TGTGCCAGCATCCCGCGGGACAGGTTTCATTACGAGCAGTACTTC. The gene calls are TRBV7-2 and TRBJ2-7; 8 bases fit TRBD1. V lost 7 bases, J lost 4 bases, and 12 bases stayed unmatched. The CDR3 runs to 15 residues. CDR1 SGHTA and CDR2 FQGNSA come from the germline V gene. The full variable domain, in which reference TRBV7-2 and TRBJ2-7 provide the parts outside the CDR3, is GAGVSQSPSNKVTEKGKDVELRCDPISGHTALYWYRQSLGQGLEFLIYFQGNSAPDKSGLPSDRFSAERTGGSVSTLTIQRTQQEDSAVYLCASIPRDRFHYEQYFGPGTRLTVT.

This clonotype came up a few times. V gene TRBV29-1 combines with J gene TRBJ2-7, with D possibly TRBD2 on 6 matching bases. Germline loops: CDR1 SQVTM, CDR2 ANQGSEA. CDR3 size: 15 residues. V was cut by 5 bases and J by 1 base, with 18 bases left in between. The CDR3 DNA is TGCAGCGTTAGAAGGAGTCTAGCGCCGTCCTACGAGCAGTACTTC. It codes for CSVRRSLAPSYEQYF.

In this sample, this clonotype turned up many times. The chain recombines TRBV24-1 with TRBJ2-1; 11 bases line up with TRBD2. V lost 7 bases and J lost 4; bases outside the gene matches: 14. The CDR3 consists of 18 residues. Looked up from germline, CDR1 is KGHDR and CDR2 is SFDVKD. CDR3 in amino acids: CATSIFGTSGQSYNEQFF. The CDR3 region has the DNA TGTGCCACCAGCATTTTCGGGACTAGCGGACAGAGTTACAATGAGCAGTTCTTC.

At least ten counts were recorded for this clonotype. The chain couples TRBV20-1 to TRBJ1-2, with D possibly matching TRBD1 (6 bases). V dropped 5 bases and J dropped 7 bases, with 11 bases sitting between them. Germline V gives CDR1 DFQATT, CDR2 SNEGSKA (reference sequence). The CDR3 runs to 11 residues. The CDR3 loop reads CSAEGGSGYTF. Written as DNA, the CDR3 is TGCAGTGCTGAAGGGGGAAGTGGCTACACCTTC.

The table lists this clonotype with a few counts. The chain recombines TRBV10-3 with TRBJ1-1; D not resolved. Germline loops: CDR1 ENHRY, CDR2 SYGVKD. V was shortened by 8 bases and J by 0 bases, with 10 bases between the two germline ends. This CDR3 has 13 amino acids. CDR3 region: CAIGYSVNTEAFF. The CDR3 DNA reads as TGTGCCATCGGCTACAGCGTGAACACTGAAGCTTTCTTT.

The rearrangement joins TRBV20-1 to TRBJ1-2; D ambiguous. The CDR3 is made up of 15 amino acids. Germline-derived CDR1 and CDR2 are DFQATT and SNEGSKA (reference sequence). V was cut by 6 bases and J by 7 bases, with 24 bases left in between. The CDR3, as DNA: TGCAGTGCCGCCCGTATCTTGGGGTCGGGCTGTGGCTACACCTTC. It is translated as CSAARILGSGCGYTF.

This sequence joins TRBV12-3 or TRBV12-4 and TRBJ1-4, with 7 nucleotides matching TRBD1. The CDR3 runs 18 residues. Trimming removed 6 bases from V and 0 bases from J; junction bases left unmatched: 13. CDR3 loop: CASRARPRGIPTNEKLFF. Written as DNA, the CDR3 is TGTGCCAGCAGAGCGCGGCCCAGGGGGATACCAACTAATGAAAAACTGTTTTTT.

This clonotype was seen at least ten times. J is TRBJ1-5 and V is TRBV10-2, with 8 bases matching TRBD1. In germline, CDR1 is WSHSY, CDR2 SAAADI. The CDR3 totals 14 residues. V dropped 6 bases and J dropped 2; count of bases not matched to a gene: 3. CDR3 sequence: CASSGQGGNQPQHF. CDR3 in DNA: TGCGCCAGCAGCGGACAGGGAGGCAATCAGCCCCAGCATTTT.

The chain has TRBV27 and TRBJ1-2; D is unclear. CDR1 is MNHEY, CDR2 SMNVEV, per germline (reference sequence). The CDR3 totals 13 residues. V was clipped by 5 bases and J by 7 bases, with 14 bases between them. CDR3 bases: TGTGCCAGCAGTCTAGGAACAACCTTTGGCTACACCTTC. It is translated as CASSLGTTFGYTF.

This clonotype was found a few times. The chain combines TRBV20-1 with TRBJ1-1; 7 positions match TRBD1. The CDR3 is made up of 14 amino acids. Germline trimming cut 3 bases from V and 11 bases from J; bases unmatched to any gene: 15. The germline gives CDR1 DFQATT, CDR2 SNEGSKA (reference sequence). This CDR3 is CSARIPTGVSWAFF. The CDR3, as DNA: TGCAGTGCTAGGATTCCAACAGGGGTCTCTTGGGCTTTCTTT.

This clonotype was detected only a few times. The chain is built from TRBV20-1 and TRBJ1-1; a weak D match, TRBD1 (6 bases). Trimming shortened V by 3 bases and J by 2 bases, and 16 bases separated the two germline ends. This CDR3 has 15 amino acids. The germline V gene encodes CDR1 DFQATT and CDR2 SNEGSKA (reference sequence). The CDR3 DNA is TGCAGTGCTAGCCTCCCGATGGGACAAAACACTGAAGCTTTCTTT. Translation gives CSASLPMGQNTEAFF.

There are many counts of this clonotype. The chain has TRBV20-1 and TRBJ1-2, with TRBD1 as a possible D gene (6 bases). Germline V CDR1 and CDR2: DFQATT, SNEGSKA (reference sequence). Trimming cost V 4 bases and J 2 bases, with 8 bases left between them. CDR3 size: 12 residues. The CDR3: CSANQGNYGYTF. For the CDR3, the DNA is TGCAGTGCTAATCAGGGGAACTATGGCTACACCTTC.

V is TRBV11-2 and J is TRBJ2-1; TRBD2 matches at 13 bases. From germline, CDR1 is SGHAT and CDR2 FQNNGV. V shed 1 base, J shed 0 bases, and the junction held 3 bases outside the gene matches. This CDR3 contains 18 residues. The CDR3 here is CASSLGTSGGGSYNEQFF. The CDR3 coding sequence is TGTGCCAGCAGCTTAGGGACTAGCGGGGGCGGCTCCTACAATGAGCAGTTCTTC.

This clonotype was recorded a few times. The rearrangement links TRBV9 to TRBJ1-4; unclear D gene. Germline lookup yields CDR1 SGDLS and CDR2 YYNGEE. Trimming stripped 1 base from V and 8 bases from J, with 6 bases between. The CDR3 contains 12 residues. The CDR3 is CASSVPGEKLFF. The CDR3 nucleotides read TGTGCCAGCAGCGTACCGGGGGAAAAACTGTTTTTT.

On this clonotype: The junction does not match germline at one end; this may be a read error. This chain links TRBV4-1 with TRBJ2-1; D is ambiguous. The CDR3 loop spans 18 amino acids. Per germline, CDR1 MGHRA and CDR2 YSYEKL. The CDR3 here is CASSQDLGIRSSYDEQFF. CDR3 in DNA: TGCGCCAGCAGCCAAGATCTTGGGATACGTTCCTCCTACGATGAGCAGTTCTTC.

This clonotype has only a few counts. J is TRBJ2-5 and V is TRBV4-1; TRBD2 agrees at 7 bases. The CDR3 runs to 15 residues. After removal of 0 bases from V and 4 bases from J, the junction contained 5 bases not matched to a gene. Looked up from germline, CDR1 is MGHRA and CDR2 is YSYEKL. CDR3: CASSQDRTRGETQYF. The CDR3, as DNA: TGCGCCAGCAGCCAAGACAGGACTAGAGGAGAGACCCAGTACTTC.

The CDR3 spells CASSQDLWGTPPYGYTF. The CDR3 nucleotides are TGTGCCAGCAGCCAAGATCTGTGGGGGACTCCGCCTTATGGCTACACCTTC. This rearrangement joins TRBV3-1 to TRBJ1-2; D might be TRBD1 (5 bases). Germline CDR1 and CDR2: LGHDT and YNNKEL (reference sequence). There are 17 residues in the CDR3. V lost 0 bases and J 5 bases, leaving 19 bases between the germline ends.

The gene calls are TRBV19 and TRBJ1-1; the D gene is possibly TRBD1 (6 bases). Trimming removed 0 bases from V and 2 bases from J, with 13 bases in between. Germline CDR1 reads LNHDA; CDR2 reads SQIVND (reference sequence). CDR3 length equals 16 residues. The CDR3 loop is CASSIDPGAINTEAFF. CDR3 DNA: TGTGCCAGTAGTATAGACCCAGGGGCCATTAACACTGAAGCTTTCTTT.

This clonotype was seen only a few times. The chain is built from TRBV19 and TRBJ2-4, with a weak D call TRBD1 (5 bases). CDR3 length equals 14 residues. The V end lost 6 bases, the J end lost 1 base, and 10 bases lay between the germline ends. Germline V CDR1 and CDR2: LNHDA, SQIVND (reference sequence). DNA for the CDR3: TGTGCCAGTAGGCAAAACAGGGCCAAAAACATTCAGTACTTC. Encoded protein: CASRQNRAKNIQYF.

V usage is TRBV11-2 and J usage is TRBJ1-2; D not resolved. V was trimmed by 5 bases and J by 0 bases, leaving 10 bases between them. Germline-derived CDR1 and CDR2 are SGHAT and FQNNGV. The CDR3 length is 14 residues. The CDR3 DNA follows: TGTGCCAGCAGCCAGACACGCGCTAACTATGGCTACACCTTC. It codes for CASSQTRANYGYTF.

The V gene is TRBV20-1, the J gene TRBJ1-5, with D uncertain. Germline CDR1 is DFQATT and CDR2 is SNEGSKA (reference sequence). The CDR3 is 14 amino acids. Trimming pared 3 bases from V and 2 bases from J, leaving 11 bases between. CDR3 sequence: CSARSGFGNQPQHF. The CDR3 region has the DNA TGCAGTGCTAGGTCTGGGTTTGGCAATCAGCCCCAGCATTTT.

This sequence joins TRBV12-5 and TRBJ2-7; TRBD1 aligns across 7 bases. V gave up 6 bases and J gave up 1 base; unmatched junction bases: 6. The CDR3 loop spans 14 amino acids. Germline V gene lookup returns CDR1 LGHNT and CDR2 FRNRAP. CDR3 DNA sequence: TGTGCTAGTGGAAGGGAGACAGGGTCCTACGAGCAGTACTTC. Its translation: CASGRETGSYEQYF. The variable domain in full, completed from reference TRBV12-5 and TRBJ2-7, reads DARVTQTPRHKVTEMGQEVTMRCQPILGHNTVFWYRQTMMQGLELLAYFRNRAPLDDSGMPKDRFSAEMPDATLATLKIQPSEPRDSAVYFCASGRETGSYEQYFGPGTRLTVT.